This T cell receptor (beta chain) derives from a study of beta chain features in type 1 diabetes. This CDR3 spans 16 amino acids. V lost 4 bases, J lost 7 bases, and 10 bases stayed unmatched. CDR1 is SGHTA, CDR2 FQGTGA, per germline. This clone was recorded a few times. The study reverse transcribed the entire isolated RNA, so it sequenced expressed TCRB transcripts. The table came from immunoSEQ multiplex PCR; TCRdb's copy has only in-frame clones and leaves some out. The sample holds about 930,000 clones, about 17% seen once. The TCR was taken from a woman in her late teens or twenties in good health. The chain carries TRBV7-3 and TRBJ2-1; 10 bases fit TRBD1. The material sequenced was naive CD4+ T cells from blood. The CDR3: CASSSRGTGDRNEQFF. Written as DNA, the CDR3 is TGTGCCAGCAGCTCCAGGGGGACAGGGGACAGGAATGAGCAGTTCTTC.